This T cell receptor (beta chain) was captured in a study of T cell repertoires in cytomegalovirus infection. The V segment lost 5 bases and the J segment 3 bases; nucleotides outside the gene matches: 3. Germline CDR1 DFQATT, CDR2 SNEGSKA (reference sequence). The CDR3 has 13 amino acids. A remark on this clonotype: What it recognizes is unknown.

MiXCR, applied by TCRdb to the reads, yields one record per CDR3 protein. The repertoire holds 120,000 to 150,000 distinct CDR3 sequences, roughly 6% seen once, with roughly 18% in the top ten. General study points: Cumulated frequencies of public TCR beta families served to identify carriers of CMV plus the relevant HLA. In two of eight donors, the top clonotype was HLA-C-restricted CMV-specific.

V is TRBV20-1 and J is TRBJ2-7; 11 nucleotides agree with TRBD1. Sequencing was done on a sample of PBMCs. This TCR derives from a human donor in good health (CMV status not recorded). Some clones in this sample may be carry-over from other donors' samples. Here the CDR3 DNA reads TGCAGTGCTCCCGGGACAGGGGGCTACGAGCAGTACTTC. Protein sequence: CSAPGTGGYEQYF.